The present T cell receptor (beta chain) was sequenced within a study of blood T cell repertoires in COVID-19. Overall study context: COVID-19 samples, acute and convalescent, were from the United States, Italy and Spain. In each case, the material was cDNA or gDNA derived from T cells, B-cell-depleted T cells, or PBMCs.

In the source study's methods: Nucleated cell counts were estimated from reference gene primer amplification. The repertoire was sequenced with immunoSEQ multiplex PCR; TCRdb's copy has only in-frame clones and lacks some. V and J calls and clone size are as listed in that table; D and trimming were resolved from the DNA. Here the sample spans 100,000 to 150,000 clones, roughly 84% being singletons. Trimming cost V 5 bases and J 3 bases, with 5 bases left between them. The CDR3 contains 11 residues. Germline CDR1 reads SGHVS; CDR2 reads FNYEAQ. The specimen was peripheral blood. This clonotype originated in a man aged 60 to 69 with acute or convalescent COVID-19. The rearrangement joins TRBV7-6 to TRBJ2-7; D gene uncertain. CDR3 bases: TGTGCCAGCAGCCCGGGCTACGAGCAGTACTTC. Residues: CASSPGYEQYF.